These T cell receptor beta chains were read from a single sample in a study of blood T cell repertoires in COVID-19. The assay was immunoSEQ multiplex PCR, and TCRdb's table has in-frame clones only and misses some. The sample shows fewer than 350,000 clones, 89% of them seen only once. The specimen sequenced was PBMCs or T cells enriched from blood (not recorded which). The receptors stem from a man aged 55 to 70 who had recovered from COVID-19. CDR3s include the opening cysteine and the closing phenylalanine or tryptophan. The D gene is left open where the match is weak. Some rows have no size entry. The others give once, few or many, or a class for an expanded clone.

D gene	J gene	V gene	clone size	CDR3 DNA	CDR3 protein
TRBD2	TRBJ2-7	TRBV28	.	TGTGCCAGCAGTCCCCTAGCGGAGCTGAGCTCCTACGAGCAGTACTTC	CASSPLAELSSYEQYF
.	TRBJ2-3	TRBV4-1	.	TGCGCCAGCAGCCAAGGGGGGCGAACAGGAATTGTGGCAGATACGCAGTATTTT	CASSQGGRTGIVADTQYF
.	TRBJ2-7	TRBV30	.	TGTGCCTGGAGTCCTCCCGGGAGTCGCTCCTACGAGCAGTACTTC	CAWSPPGSRSYEQYF
TRBD2	TRBJ2-1	TRBV7-3	.	TGTGCCAGCAGCGCGGGACTAGCGGAGTACAATGAGCAGTTCTTC	CASSAGLAEYNEQFF
TRBD1	TRBJ1-1	TRBV5-4	.	TGTGCCAGCAGCCTTAGGCAGGGGGGAGGATCTGAAGCTTTCTTT	CASSLRQGGGSEAFF
.	TRBJ1-6	TRBV6-1	few	TGTGCCAGCAGCCCACAGGGTGAAGATTCACCCCTCCACTTT	CASSPQGEDSPLHF
TRBD2	TRBJ2-5	TRBV6-5	.	TGTGCCAGCCGGACTAGCGGGAGGGAAGAGACCCAGTACTTC	CASRTSGREETQYF
TRBD1	TRBJ1-5	TRBV7-2	.	TGTGCCAGCAGCTCAACGACAGGGGGTGGCAATCAGCCCCAGCATTTT	CASSSTTGGGNQPQHF
.	TRBJ2-7	TRBV7-2	.	TGTGCCAGCAGCTTTTCCGGGAGTCAATACGAGCAGTACTTC	CASSFSGSQYEQYF
.	TRBJ2-7	TRBV18	.	TGTGCCAGCTCACTCCGACAGATCGGAAGCACCTACGAGCAGTACTTC	CASSLRQIGSTYEQYF
.	TRBJ2-1	TRBV7-3	.	TGTGCCAGCAGCTTTGCGGGGCGCAATGAGCAGTTCTTC	CASSFAGRNEQFF
.	TRBJ1-4	TRBV9	.	TGTGCCAGCAGCGTAGCAGGGTTTGCTAATGAAAAACTGTTTTTT	CASSVAGFANEKLFF
.	TRBJ1-5	TRBV5-8	.	TGTGCCAGCAGCTTGGGACACACTTATAGCAATCAGCCCCAGCATTTT	CASSLGHTYSNQPQHF
.	TRBJ1-2	TRBV6-2/TRBV6-3	.	TGTGCCAGCAGTTACTCTCACCCGACAGCAGGGAGGGACTATGGCTACACCTTC	CASSYSHPTAGRDYGYTF
TRBD1	TRBJ1-5	TRBV27	.	TGTGCCAGCAGTTTATATGCTCAGGGGGCGACTGTTCAGCCCCAGCATTTT	CASSLYAQGATVQPQHF
TRBD2	TRBJ2-1	TRBV7-3	.	TGTGCCAGCAGCGCCGGGACTAGCGGTTACAATGAGCAGTTCTTC	CASSAGTSGYNEQFF
TRBD1	TRBJ1-5	TRBV6-5	.	TGTGCCAGCAGTCGGACAGGGGGTCGGCAGCCCCAGCATTTT	CASSRTGGRQPQHF
.	TRBJ2-2	TRBV6-5	.	TGTGCCAGCAGTCAGTCGAACACCGGGGAGCTGTTTTTT	CASSQSNTGELFF
.	TRBJ2-1	TRBV5-6	.	TGTGCCAGCAGTAGGCCGGGAGCCTACAATGAGCAGTTCTTC	CASSRPGAYNEQFF
.	TRBJ2-1	TRBV24-1	.	TGTGCCACCGGAGGCAGGGGTTCCTACAATGAGCAGTTCTTC	CATGGRGSYNEQFF
.	TRBJ2-3	TRBV5-1	.	TGCGCCAGCAGAGAGGGAGGTAACACAGATACGCAGTATTTT	CASREGGNTDTQYF
.	TRBJ1-2	TRBV28	.	TGTGCCAGCAGTCAAACGGACTATGGCTACACCTTC	CASSQTDYGYTF
.	TRBJ2-5	TRBV7-9	.	TGTGCCAGCAGCCTTACAGAAGAGACCCAGTACTTC	CASSLTEETQYF
.	TRBJ1-1	TRBV5-1	.	TGCGCCAGCAGCTTGATCACGCCCGCTAAGAACACTGAAGCTTTCTTT	CASSLITPAKNTEAFF
TRBD2	TRBJ2-7	TRBV3-1/TRBV3-2	once	TGTGCCAGCAGCCAAGCTAGCGGGGACGCCTACGAGCAGTACTTC	CASSQASGDAYEQYF
.	TRBJ1-1	TRBV28	few	TGTGCCAGCAGTCTCCAGGGTTACACTGAAGCTTTCTTT	CASSLQGYTEAFF
.	TRBJ2-1	TRBV9	once	TGTGCCAGCAGCGCTGGGGCTGATTACAATGAGCAGTTCTTC	CASSAGADYNEQFF
.	TRBJ1-3	TRBV28	.	TGTGCCAGCAGTTTCGACAGCCGCTCTGGAAACACCATATATTTT	CASSFDSRSGNTIYF
.	TRBJ1-1	TRBV28	.	TGTGCCAGCAGTTTAAACAGGGATAACACTGAAGCTTTCTTT	CASSLNRDNTEAFF
.	TRBJ2-7	TRBV6-6	.	TGTGCCAGCAGTTACTTACAGGGTTACGAGCAGTACTTC	CASSYLQGYEQYF
TRBD1	TRBJ2-5	TRBV5-1	few	TGCGCCAGCAGCTTGGCCGGGACAGGCCAAGAGACCCAGTACTTC	CASSLAGTGQETQYF
.	TRBJ1-4	TRBV7-9	.	TGTGCCAGCAGCTATATCGCTAGGGGTGAAAAACTGTTTTTT	CASSYIARGEKLFF
TRBD2	TRBJ2-1	TRBV4-2	.	TGTGCCAGCAGCCGACTAGCGGGGCCTCGCGATGAGCAGTTCTTC	CASSRLAGPRDEQFF
.	TRBJ2-1	TRBV28	.	TGTGCCAGCAGGCAAACAGGAGCAACCTACAATGAGCAGTTCTTC	CASRQTGATYNEQFF
.	TRBJ2-7	TRBV11-2	.	TGTGCCAGCAGCTTAACCATAAGGACAGCCTCCTACGAGCAGTACTTC	CASSLTIRTASYEQYF
.	TRBJ1-1	TRBV11-2	.	TGTGCCAGCAGCTTAGAACGAAACAGCTTTGAAGCTTTCTTT	CASSLERNSFEAFF
TRBD1	TRBJ1-5	TRBV9	.	TGTGCCAGCAGCGTAGAGGGACAGCGTGATCAGCCCCAGCATTTT	CASSVEGQRDQPQHF
.	TRBJ1-5	TRBV6-5	.	TGTGCCAGCAGTTACACAGATAGCAATCAGCCCCAGCATTTT	CASSYTDSNQPQHF
TRBD1	TRBJ2-5	TRBV3-1/TRBV3-2	.	TGTGCCAGCAGCCAACCGCGGACAGGGGCCACAAATCAAGAGACCCAGTACTTC	CASSQPRTGATNQETQYF
TRBD1	TRBJ1-6	TRBV5-1	.	TGCGCCAGCAGCTTGGGTGGACAGGATTCACCCCTCCACTTT	CASSLGGQDSPLHF
TRBD1	TRBJ1-2	TRBV30	once	TGTGCCTGGACACACATAGGGACAGCTTATGGCTACACCTTC	CAWTHIGTAYGYTF
TRBD2	TRBJ2-3	TRBV7-2	.	TGTGCCAGCAGCAGTCGACTAGCAGCTAGCACAGATACGCAGTATTTT	CASSSRLAASTDTQYF
TRBD2	TRBJ2-3	TRBV6-7	.	TGTGCCAGCAGTTACCCACTAGCGGGAAAGAGCACAGATACGCAGTATTTT	CASSYPLAGKSTDTQYF
TRBD2	TRBJ2-1	TRBV4-3	few	TGCGCCAGCAGCCAAGGCCCGAGGACTAGCGGGGGCTACAATGAGCAGTTCTTC	CASSQGPRTSGGYNEQFF
TRBD1	TRBJ2-5	TRBV24-1	.	TGTGCCACCAGTGATACGACAGGGTATCAAGAGACCCAGTACTTC	CATSDTTGYQETQYF
TRBD1	TRBJ1-2	TRBV29-1	.	TGCAGCGTTGAAGGGACAGGTGTAAACTATGGCTACACCTTC	CSVEGTGVNYGYTF
TRBD1	TRBJ2-1	TRBV11-2	.	TGTGCCAGCAGCTTAGCAAGGGACAGGCTCTACAATGAGCAGTTCTTC	CASSLARDRLYNEQFF
TRBD2	TRBJ2-2	TRBV7-8	.	TGTGCCAGCAGCTTAGTGGGGACTAGCGGGAACACCGGGGAGCTGTTTTTT	CASSLVGTSGNTGELFF
TRBD1	TRBJ1-1	TRBV19	.	TGTGCCAGTAGTCCATTAGGCCGGGGACAGGGGCAGAAAACTGAAGCTTTCTTT	CASSPLGRGQGQKTEAFF
TRBD1	TRBJ1-2	TRBV28	.	TGTGCCAGCAGTTTGTTCAGGGGGCGAGGGTATGGCTACACCTTC	CASSLFRGRGYGYTF
.	TRBJ2-3	TRBV24-1	.	TGTGCCACCAGCTCCATGGGGCCAGGTACGCAGTATTTT	CATSSMGPGTQYF
TRBD1	TRBJ1-2	TRBV20-1	.	TGCAGTGCTAGTGAGGGGGCGGGTTATGGCTACACCTTC	CSASEGAGYGYTF